Described below is a single T cell receptor (beta chain) sequence and its context. There are 15 residues in the CDR3. Germline assignment: CDR1 MNHEY and CDR2 SMNVEV (reference sequence). Trimming pared 3 bases from V and 1 base from J, leaving 12 bases between. This sample is drawn from a study of blood T cell repertoires in COVID-19. Turning to the study itself: Collection of acute and convalescent COVID-19 samples took place in the United States, Italy and Spain.

Sequencing used immunoSEQ multiplex PCR; TCRdb keeps in-frame clones, though not all of them. The repertoire holds 290,000 or so clones, more than 75% seen once, with 1.3% in the top ten. This TCR was recovered from a man between 65 and 79 years old with acute or convalescent COVID-19. What was sequenced was peripheral blood. The chain has TRBV27 and TRBJ1-2; D is possibly TRBD1 (6 bases). The CDR3 coding sequence is TGTGCCAGCAGTTTGGGGCAGGGGAATAACTATGGCTACACCTTC. Encoded protein: CASSLGQGNNYGYTF.